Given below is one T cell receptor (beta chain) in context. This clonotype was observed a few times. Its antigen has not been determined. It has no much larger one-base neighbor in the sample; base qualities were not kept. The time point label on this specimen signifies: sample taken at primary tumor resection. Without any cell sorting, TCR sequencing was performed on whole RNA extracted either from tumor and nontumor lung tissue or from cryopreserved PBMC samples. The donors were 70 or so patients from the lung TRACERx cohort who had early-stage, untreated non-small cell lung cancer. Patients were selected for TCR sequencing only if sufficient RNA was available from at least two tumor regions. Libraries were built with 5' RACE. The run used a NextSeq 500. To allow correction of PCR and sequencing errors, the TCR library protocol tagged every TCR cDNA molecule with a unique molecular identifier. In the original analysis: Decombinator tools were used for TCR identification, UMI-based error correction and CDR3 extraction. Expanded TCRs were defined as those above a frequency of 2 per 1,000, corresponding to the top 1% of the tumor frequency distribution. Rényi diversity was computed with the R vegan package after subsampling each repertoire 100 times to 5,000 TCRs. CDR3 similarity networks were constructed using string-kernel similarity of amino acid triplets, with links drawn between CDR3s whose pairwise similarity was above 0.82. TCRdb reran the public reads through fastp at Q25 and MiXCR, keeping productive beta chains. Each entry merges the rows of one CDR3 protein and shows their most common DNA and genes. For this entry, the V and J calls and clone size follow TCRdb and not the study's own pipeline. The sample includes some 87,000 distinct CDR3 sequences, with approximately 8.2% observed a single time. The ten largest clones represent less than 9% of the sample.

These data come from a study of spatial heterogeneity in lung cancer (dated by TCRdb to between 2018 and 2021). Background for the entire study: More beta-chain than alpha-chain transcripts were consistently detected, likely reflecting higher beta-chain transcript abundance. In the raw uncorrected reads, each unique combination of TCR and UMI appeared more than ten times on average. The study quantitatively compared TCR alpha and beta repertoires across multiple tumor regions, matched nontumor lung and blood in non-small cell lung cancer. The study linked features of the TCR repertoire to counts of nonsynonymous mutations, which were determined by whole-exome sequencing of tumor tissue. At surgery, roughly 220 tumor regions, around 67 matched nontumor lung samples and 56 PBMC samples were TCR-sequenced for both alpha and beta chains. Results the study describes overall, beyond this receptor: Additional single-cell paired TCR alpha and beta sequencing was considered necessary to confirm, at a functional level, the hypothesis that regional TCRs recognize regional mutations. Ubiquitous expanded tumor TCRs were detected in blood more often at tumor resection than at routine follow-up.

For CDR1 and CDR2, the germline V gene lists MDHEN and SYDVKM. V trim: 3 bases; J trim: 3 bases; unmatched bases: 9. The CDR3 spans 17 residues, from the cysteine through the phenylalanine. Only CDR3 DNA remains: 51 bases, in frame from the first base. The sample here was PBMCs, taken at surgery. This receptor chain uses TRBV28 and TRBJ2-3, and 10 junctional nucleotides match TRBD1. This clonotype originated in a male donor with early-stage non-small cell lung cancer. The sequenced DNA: TGTGCCAGCAGTTTTTCCGTCGTGGGACAGGGGACAGATACGCAGTATTTT. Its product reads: CASSFSVVGQGTDTQYF.